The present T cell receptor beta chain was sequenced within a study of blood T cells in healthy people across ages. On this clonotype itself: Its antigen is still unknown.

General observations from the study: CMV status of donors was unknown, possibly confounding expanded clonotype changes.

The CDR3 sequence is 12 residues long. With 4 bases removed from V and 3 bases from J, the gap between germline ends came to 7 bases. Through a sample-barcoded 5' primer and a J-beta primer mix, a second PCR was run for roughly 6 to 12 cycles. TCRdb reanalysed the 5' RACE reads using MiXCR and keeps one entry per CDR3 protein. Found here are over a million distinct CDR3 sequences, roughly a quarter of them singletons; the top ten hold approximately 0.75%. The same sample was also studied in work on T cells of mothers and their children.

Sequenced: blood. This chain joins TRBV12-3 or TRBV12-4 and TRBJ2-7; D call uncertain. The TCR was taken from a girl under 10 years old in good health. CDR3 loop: CASSWAVYEQYF. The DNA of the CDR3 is TGTGCCAGCAGTTGGGCCGTCTACGAGCAGTACTTC.